The 15 T cell receptor beta chains below come from one sample, sequenced in a study of early T cells in non-severe SARS-CoV-2 infection. Each CDR3 protein is one row after TCRdb ran MiXCR on the 5' RACE reads. This sample carries 50,000 to 55,000 distinct CDR3 sequences, about 9.3% of them seen once, and the ten largest clones take around 14%. Sequenced material: whole blood. The receptors were gathered from an adult who was a healthcare worker with PCR-confirmed SARS-CoV-2 infection or an uninfected control (not recorded which).

Note on this clonotype: At one boundary the junction diverges from the germline segment, which might be a read error. The chain is built from TRBV27 and TRBJ2-7; D tentatively reads TRBD1 or TRBD2 (5 bases each). This CDR3 spans 14 amino acids. Germline-derived CDR1 and CDR2 are MNHEY and SMNVEV (reference sequence). The CDR3 reads CASSLSILLGRRIF. The CDR3 nucleotides read TGTGCCAGCAGTTTATCGATCCTCTTGGGACGGAGGATCTTC.

In its sample, this clonotype was seen a few times. The chain employs TRBV5-1 and TRBJ2-1, with D uncertain. Germline V gene lookup returns CDR1 SGHRS and CDR2 YFSETQ. CDR3 length: 13 residues. V was trimmed by 4 bases and J by 3 bases, leaving 8 bases between them. CDR3 loop: CASSTASYNEQFF. The CDR3 coding sequence is TGCGCCAGCAGCACTGCAAGCTACAATGAGCAGTTCTTC.

The chain recombines TRBV28 with TRBJ1-6; 7 positions match TRBD1. Germline trimming cut 8 bases from V and 8 bases from J; bases unmatched to any gene: 6. Germline assignment: CDR1 MDHEN and CDR2 SYDVKM. The CDR3 is made up of 13 amino acids. The CDR3 region has the DNA TGTGCCAGCCTCGGGACAGATTATTCACCCCTCCACTTT. Protein sequence: CASLGTDYSPLHF. The whole variable domain, filled in from reference TRBV28 and TRBJ1-6, reads DVKVTQSSRYLVKRTGEKVFLECVQDMDHENMFWYRQDPGLGLRLIYFSYDVKMKEKGDIPEGYSVSREKKERFSLILESASTNQTSMYLCASLGTDYSPLHFGNGTRLTVT.

The chain joins TRBV7-3 to TRBJ2-2; D gene ambiguous. V lost 6 bases and J lost 5, with 10 bases in between. This CDR3 has 13 amino acids. Germline CDR1 is SGHTA and CDR2 is FQGTGA. The CDR3 nucleotides read TGTGCCAGCAGAGGGCCCGAAACCGGGGAGCTGTTTTTT. Its translation is CASRGPETGELFF.

This clonotype was picked up many times. The chain links TRBV4-3 to TRBJ2-2; 11 bases align to TRBD2. V trimming: 4 bases; J trimming: 4 bases; junction bases outside the gene matches: 11. This CDR3 contains 18 residues. Germline assignment: CDR1 LGHNA and CDR2 YSLEER. The CDR3 DNA reads TGCGCCAGCAGCCCTGAACCCCCGGGACTAGCGGCCACCGGGGAGCTGTTTTTT. Translated, it gives CASSPEPPGLAATGELFF.

The chain combines TRBV6-2 or TRBV6-3 with TRBJ2-1; D call uncertain. Between the trimmed V and J ends, which lost 0 bases and 6 bases, there was a span of 21 bases. Germline V gene lookup returns CDR1 MNHEY and CDR2 SVGEGT. The CDR3 is made up of 18 amino acids. CDR3 sequence (DNA): TGTGCCAGCAGTTACTCGATAGTCGGCTTGGTAGCACGCAATGAGCAGTTCTTC. It specifies CASSYSIVGLVARNEQFF.

This clonotype was seen many times. The V and J genes are TRBV11-2 and TRBJ2-5; no reliable D call. With 0 bases removed from V and 2 bases from J, the gap between germline ends came to 1 base. The length of the CDR3 is 12 residues. Germline V gives CDR1 SGHAT, CDR2 FQNNGV. The chain's CDR3 is CASSLEQETQYF. The CDR3 region has the DNA TGTGCCAGCAGCTTAGAGCAAGAGACCCAGTACTTC.

Ten or more counts support this clonotype. The rearrangement links TRBV20-1 to TRBJ2-1; D gene unclear. This CDR3 is built from 8 residues. V lost 8 bases and J lost 7, with 3 bases in between. Germline CDR1 is DFQATT and CDR2 is SNEGSKA (reference sequence). CDR3 nucleotide sequence: TGCAGTAATAATGAGCAGTTCTTC. Its protein product is CSNNEQFF.

This clonotype was detected many times. The J gene is TRBJ1-1, the V gene TRBV7-9; D might be TRBD1 (5 bases). V lost 0 bases and J 11 bases, leaving 10 bases between the germline ends. Per germline, CDR1 SEHNR and CDR2 FQNEAQ (reference sequence). CDR3 length: 12 amino acids. DNA of the CDR3: TGTGCCAGCAGCTTAGCAGGGACGGCGGCTTTCTTT. Its protein is CASSLAGTAAFF.

This clonotype was picked up a small number of times. V and J are TRBV10-3 and TRBJ2-1; 8 bases align to TRBD2. The CDR3 sequence is 15 residues long. The germline V gene has CDR1 ENHRY and CDR2 SYGVKD. With V trimmed by 6 bases and J by 5 bases, 9 bases remained unmatched. The CDR3 loop reads CAIRDTGTRNNEQFF. The CDR3, as DNA: TGTGCCATCAGGGACACCGGGACTAGAAACAATGAGCAGTTCTTC.

This clonotype came up many times. J is TRBJ2-2 and V is TRBV13, with TRBD2 matching over 9 bases. V trimming: 5 bases; J trimming: 4 bases; junction bases outside the gene matches: 8. This CDR3 contains 16 residues. Germline loops: CDR1 PRHDT, CDR2 FYEKMQ (reference sequence). DNA for the CDR3: TGTGCCAGCAGCCGACTCGGACTAGCGACCACCGGGGAGCTGTTTTTT. Translating it yields CASSRLGLATTGELFF.

The rearrangement uses TRBV15 and TRBJ2-5; either TRBD1 or TRBD2 may fit D (5 bases each). Germline loops: CDR1 LNHNV, CDR2 YYDKDF (reference sequence). Trimming pared 0 bases from V and 5 bases from J, leaving 10 bases between. There are 14 residues in the CDR3. Here the CDR3 DNA reads TGTGCCACCAGCAGAGATTCCTGGGGGGAGACCCAGTACTTC. The encoded protein is CATSRDSWGETQYF.

Ten or more counts support this clonotype. The J gene is TRBJ1-2, the V gene TRBV19; 8 nucleotides line up with TRBD1. The CDR3 loop spans 16 amino acids. V was clipped by 10 bases and J by 5 bases; unmatched bases: 18. CDR1 and CDR2 from the germline V gene are LNHDA and SQIVND (reference sequence). The CDR3 region has the DNA TGTGCCACACATAATAAGGGAGACAGGGGAGCTTATGGCTACACCTTC. Residues: CATHNKGDRGAYGYTF.

This clonotype showed up many times. This chain joins TRBV27 and TRBJ2-5; D might be TRBD2 (5 bases). The V end lost 0 bases, the J end lost 8 bases, and 13 bases lay between the germline ends. The CDR3 is 14 amino acids. CDR1 is MNHEY, CDR2 SMNVEV, per germline (reference sequence). CDR3: CASSLSGPEDTQYF. The CDR3, as DNA: TGTGCCAGCAGTTTATCGGGTCCGGAGGATACCCAGTACTTC.

The chain couples TRBV29-1 to TRBJ2-6, with D perhaps TRBD1 (5 bases). Looked up from germline, CDR1 is SQVTM and CDR2 is ANQGSEA. The CDR3 is 16 residues long. V was cut by 4 bases and J by 0 bases, with 13 bases left in between. The CDR3 DNA reads as TGCAGCGTTGCACAGGTTGCAAGCTCTGGGGCCAACGTCCTGACTTTC. It codes for CSVAQVASSGANVLTF.